This T cell receptor beta chain was documented in a study of shared clonotypes between healthy human individuals. The CDR3 extends over 13 amino acids. Per the germline V gene, CDR1 is SNHLY and CDR2 is FYNNEI. V lost 8 bases and J lost 1, with 9 bases in between. Clones were read by immunoSEQ multiplex PCR, and TCRdb kept only the in-frame ones, dropping some. The data contain 1.4 million to 1.5 million clones, roughly 96% of them singletons. On this clone itself: Other DNA sequences in the same sample also yield this CDR3.

The sequencing sample was made of naive CD4+ T cells sorted from blood. The subset: CD45RA+ positively selected. The chain employs TRBV2 and TRBJ1-5, with D possibly TRBD1 on 5 matching bases. This TCR was recovered from a man aged 25 to 40 in good health. CDR3 sequence (DNA): TGTGCCAGCCGCCGGGACAGCAATCAGCCCCAGCATTTT. It yields the protein CASRRDSNQPQHF.